Below, 27 T cell receptor beta chains from the same sample are listed, as sequenced in a study of T cell repertoires in aging, cancer and after chemotherapy. Multiplex touch-down PCR with TRB-A/B primers amplified rearranged V-D-J TRB sequences. TCRdb re-derived calls from the multiplex PCR reads in MiXCR, one entry per CDR3 protein. The table has 10,000 to 11,000 distinct CDR3 sequences, about 40% seen once. Amplification of TCR beta used genomic DNA extracted from peripheral blood. Sequenced sample: blood. These receptor sequences come from a human donor in good health.

V is TRBV19 and J is TRBJ1-2; D is uncertain. This CDR3 has 14 residues. Trimming removed 1 base at V and 1 base at J, with 7 bases between. Per germline, CDR1 LNHDA and CDR2 SQIVND (reference sequence). DNA of the CDR3: TGTGCCAGTAGTATAGGTCAGGATAACTATGGCTACACCTTC. Protein product: CASSIGQDNYGYTF.

This clonotype is medium-sized in the sample. The chain employs TRBV6-5 and TRBJ1-6; 7 nucleotides align to TRBD1. Losses at the gene ends were 5 bases for V and 5 bases for J; bases not matched to a gene: 6. The CDR3 has 15 amino acids. Per germline, CDR1 MNHEY and CDR2 SVGAGI. In DNA, the CDR3 is TGTGCCAGCAGTCCGACAGGGCTCCATAATTCACCCCTCCACTTT. This codes for CASSPTGLHNSPLHF.

The gene calls are TRBV30 and TRBJ2-3; 8 bases map to TRBD2. V shed 2 bases, J shed 0 bases, and the junction held 4 bases outside the gene matches. This CDR3 is built from 15 residues. Germline V CDR1 and CDR2: GTSNPN, SVGIG (reference sequence). As DNA, the CDR3 is TGTGCCTGGAGTCGGGGGGGCACTAGCACAGATACGCAGTATTTT. Its protein product is CAWSRGGTSTDTQYF.

CDR3 DNA sequence: TGCGCCAGCAGCTCCGGGGTGGAAGAGACCCAGTACTTC. Translating gives CASSSGVEETQYF. The rearrangement links TRBV5-1 to TRBJ2-5, with D maybe TRBD2 (5 bases). Germline V gene lookup returns CDR1 SGHRS and CDR2 YFSETQ. V lost 3 bases to trimming and J lost 3 bases, with 9 bases between them. This CDR3 is 13 amino acids long.

CDR3 DNA sequence: TGTGCCAGTAGTATAATCGACAGAGTGAACACTGAAGCTTTCTTT. Amino acid sequence: CASSIIDRVNTEAFF. The chain couples TRBV19 to TRBJ1-1; a weak D match, TRBD1 (5 bases). The CDR3 spans 15 residues. Germline CDR1 reads LNHDA; CDR2 reads SQIVND (reference sequence). The V gene lost 2 bases and the J gene lost 0 bases, with 10 bases spanning the gap.

V usage is TRBV12-3 or TRBV12-4 and J usage is TRBJ2-3; D remains unclear. Trimming shortened V by 8 bases and J by 0 bases, and 9 bases separated the two germline ends. CDR3 length: 13 residues. The CDR3 region is CASRPSSTDTQYF. CDR3 DNA sequence: TGTGCCAGCCGTCCGAGTAGCACAGATACGCAGTATTTT.

This chain connects TRBV24-1 to TRBJ1-3; no clear D. With 0 bases removed from V and 0 bases from J, the gap between germline ends came to 5 bases. The CDR3 runs to 15 residues. Per the germline V gene, CDR1 is KGHDR and CDR2 is SFDVKD. The CDR3 DNA reads TGTGCCACCAGTGATTTGAGGGACTCTGGAAACACCATATATTTT. Residues: CATSDLRDSGNTIYF.

This sequence joins TRBV7-3 and TRBJ2-2; D not certain. Trimming took 1 base from V and 1 from J, leaving 7 bases between them. From germline, CDR1 is SGHTA and CDR2 FQGTGA. This CDR3 contains 15 residues. CDR3 in DNA: TGTGCCAGCAGCTTAAACAGACTGAACACCGGGGAGCTGTTTTTT. Its translation is CASSLNRLNTGELFF.

This clonotype was detected only a few times. This sequence joins TRBV28 and TRBJ1-2; possible D gene TRBD1, 5 bases. Germline loops: CDR1 MDHEN, CDR2 SYDVKM. V dropped 11 bases and J dropped 4 bases, with 11 bases sitting between them. CDR3 length: 11 amino acids. CDR3 region: CAAGLVYGYTF. The CDR3 bases are TGTGCCGCAGGGTTGGTCTATGGCTACACCTTC.

The rearrangement joins TRBV7-9 to TRBJ2-2; D remains unclear. The CDR3 has 14 amino acids. V was cut by 3 bases and J by 6 bases, with 11 bases left in between. The germline V gene has CDR1 SEHNR and CDR2 FQNEAQ (reference sequence). This CDR3 is CASSLAPLAGELFF. The CDR3, as DNA: TGTGCCAGCAGCTTGGCACCTTTGGCCGGGGAGCTGTTTTTT. The full variable domain, rest sourced from reference TRBV7-9 and TRBJ2-2, is DTGVSQNPRHKITKRGQNVTFRCDPISEHNRLYWYRQTLGQGPEFLTYFQNEAQLEKSRLLSDRFSAERPKGSFSTLEIQRTEQGDSAMYLCASSLAPLAGELFFGEGSRLTVL.

The gene calls are TRBV20-1 and TRBJ2-2, with D hard to call. The CDR3 runs to 15 residues. Germline V gene lookup returns CDR1 DFQATT and CDR2 SNEGSKA (reference sequence). Trimming shortened V by 0 bases and J by 3 bases, and 11 bases separated the two germline ends. The CDR3 bases are TGCAGTGCTAGAGATCTAGATAGAGACACCGGGGAGCTGTTTTTT. Translating gives CSARDLDRDTGELFF.

J is TRBJ2-2 and V is TRBV18; D gene unclear. Deletions cut 1 base from V and 3 bases from J, with 6 bases between. The CDR3 has 14 residues. The germline gives CDR1 KGHSH, CDR2 LQKENI. The CDR3 DNA sequence: TGTGCCAGCTCACCACGGGAACACACCGGGGAGCTGTTTTTT. Amino acids: CASSPREHTGELFF.

This clonotype was recorded only once. V gene TRBV7-6 combines with J gene TRBJ1-1, with D possibly being TRBD1 (6 bases). The CDR3 consists of 14 residues. The germline V gene encodes CDR1 SGHVS and CDR2 FNYEAQ. V was pared by 5 bases and J by 0 bases, with 10 bases between. The CDR3 region is CASSPGGMNTEAFF. CDR3 DNA sequence: TGTGCCAGCAGCCCCGGGGGCATGAACACTGAAGCTTTCTTT.

This clonotype has only a few counts. The CDR3 protein is CASILTANYGYTF. The DNA for the CDR3 is TGTGCCAGCATTCTGACGGCTAACTATGGCTACACCTTC. V is TRBV21-1 and J is TRBJ1-2. TRBV21-1 is labeled a pseudogene. This CDR3 has 13 residues.

The chain has TRBV12-3 or TRBV12-4 and TRBJ1-5; 10 bases line up with TRBD1. After removal of 4 bases from V and 1 base from J, the junction contained 1 base not matched to a gene. The CDR3 runs to 15 residues. The chain's CDR3 is CASSSDRGSNQPQHF. The CDR3 bases are TGTGCCAGCAGTTCGGACAGGGGGAGCAATCAGCCCCAGCATTTT.

This sequence joins TRBV10-2 and TRBJ2-5; 11 bases are a match to TRBD2. V trimming: 0 bases; J trimming: 4 bases; junction bases outside the gene matches: 7. Per germline, CDR1 WSHSY and CDR2 SAAADI. The CDR3 is 17 amino acids. The DNA for the CDR3 is TGCGCCAGCAGTGAGTCTCGCCTAGCGGGGGGCGGAGAGACCCAGTACTTC. Amino acids: CASSESRLAGGGETQYF.

This clonotype occurred once. The V and J genes are TRBV5-6 and TRBJ2-7; the match to TRBD1 covers 10 bases. Germline V gene sequence: CDR1 SGHDT, CDR2 YYEEEE. The CDR3 loop spans 16 amino acids. The trim removed 3 bases at V and 2 bases at J, leaving 8 bases unmatched. CDR3 in DNA: TGTGCCAGCAGCTATCTTACCGGGACAGGGGCCTACGAGCAGTACGTC. Translation: CASSYLTGTGAYEQYV.

The V call is TRBV4-2, the J call TRBJ2-7; no reliable D call. V was clipped by 0 bases and J by 0 bases, with 15 bases between them. The CDR3 is made up of 17 amino acids. From germline, CDR1 is LGHNA and CDR2 YNFKEQ. DNA of the CDR3: TGTGCCAGCAGCCAAGATCAAGAGACCGTCAGCTCCTACGAGCAGTACTTC. Its protein product is CASSQDQETVSSYEQYF.

The gene calls are TRBV12-3 or TRBV12-4 and TRBJ1-1; 8 nucleotides line up with TRBD1. The CDR3 consists of 14 residues. Unmatched junction bases numbered 0, after V lost 2 bases and J lost 1 base. CDR3 sequence reads: CASSLQGANTEAFF. Written as DNA, the CDR3 is TGTGCCAGCAGTTTACAGGGGGCGAACACTGAAGCTTTCTTT.

V and J are TRBV27 and TRBJ1-2; the D is unclear. The length of the CDR3 is 14 residues. The V end was cut by 1 base, the J end by 3 bases, with 9 bases between. Germline V CDR1 and CDR2: MNHEY, SMNVEV (reference sequence). CDR3 DNA sequence: TGTGCCAGCAGTTTATATTTTGGGGACTATGGCTACACCTTC. It specifies CASSLYFGDYGYTF.

The J gene is TRBJ1-6, the V gene TRBV12-3 or TRBV12-4; D is unclear. The CDR3 runs 15 residues. The V end lost 1 base, the J end lost 2 bases, and 6 bases lay between the germline ends. The CDR3 bases are TGTGCCAGCAGTTTAGAACGGACCTATAATTCACCCCTCCACTTT. Residues: CASSLERTYNSPLHF.

The chain joins TRBV20-1 to TRBJ2-1, with 10 bases lining up with TRBD2. The germline V gene has CDR1 DFQATT and CDR2 SNEGSKA (reference sequence). J lost 8 bases, V lost 4 bases, and 8 bases had no gene match. The CDR3 totals 14 residues. CDR3 amino acids: CSAIQLAGNHEQFF. CDR3 nucleotide sequence: TGCAGTGCTATCCAACTAGCGGGAAACCATGAGCAGTTCTTC.

In the case of this clonotype: Relative to the germline gene, one junction end is altered; a read error may explain this. The V call is TRBV5-4, the J call TRBJ1-4; maybe TRBD1 (5 bases). Germline V gene data show CDR1 as SGHNT and CDR2 as YYREEE (reference sequence). CDR3 length equals 15 residues. In DNA form, the CDR3 reads TGTGCCAGCAGCGGGGGGACCACCCCTAATGAAAAAATGTTTTTT. Its translation is CASSGGTTPNEKMFF.

The V and J genes are TRBV19 and TRBJ1-5; perhaps TRBD1 as D (6 bases). Germline lookup yields CDR1 LNHDA and CDR2 SQIVND (reference sequence). V lost 1 base, J lost 3 bases, and 10 bases lay in between. The CDR3 has 15 residues. The CDR3 spells CASSIARGPNQPQHF. CDR3 nucleotide sequence: TGTGCCAGTAGTATAGCCCGGGGGCCCAATCAGCCCCAGCATTTT. The variable domain in full, with the rest retrieved from reference TRBV19 and TRBJ1-5, is DGGITQSPKYLFRKEGQNVTLSCEQNLNHDAMYWYRQDPGQGLRLIYYSQIVNDFQKGDIAEGYSVSREKKESFPLTVTSAQKNPTAFYLCASSIARGPNQPQHFGDGTRLSIL.

Points on this clonotype: A read error may account for a junction end that differs from germline. V gene TRBV11-3 combines with J gene TRBJ2-2; D unclear. Germline CDR1 is SGHNT and CDR2 is YENEEA. This CDR3 comprises 14 residues. The CDR3 reads CASSLTQNAGELFF. The CDR3 nucleotides are TGTGCCAGCAGCTTAACACAGAACGCCGGGGAGCTGTTTTTT.

This clonotype was seen a handful of times. This rearrangement joins TRBV7-3 to TRBJ2-2, with 7 bases aligning to TRBD1. Germline CDR1 and CDR2: SGHTA and FQGTGA. This CDR3 is built from 15 residues. The trim removed 5 bases at V and 1 base at J, leaving 4 bases unmatched. CDR3 DNA sequence: TGTGCCAGCAGCATAAACAGGGGGAACACCGGGGAGCTGTTTTTT. It is translated as CASSINRGNTGELFF.

The V gene is TRBV5-5, the J gene TRBJ1-3, with D unresolved. V lost 4 bases and J lost 3, with 14 bases in between. The CDR3 consists of 15 residues. Germline V gene sequence: CDR1 SGHKS, CDR2 YYEKEE (reference sequence). The CDR3 DNA reads TGTGCCAGCAGCCCTGAACCGGGTTTTGGAAACACCATATATTTT. It codes for CASSPEPGFGNTIYF.